The subject of this entry is one T cell receptor beta chain. This specimen belongs to a study of blood T cell repertoires in COVID-19. Background on the study: Acute and convalescent COVID-19 samples came from the United States, Italy and Spain. PBMCs, B-cell-depleted T cells, or T cells were the source of the cDNA or gDNA that made up the material.

Germline loops: CDR1 SEHNR, CDR2 FQNEAQ (reference sequence). The CDR3 contains 12 residues. Per the original methods: Researchers report that nucleated cell counts were estimated from reference gene primer amplification. Profiling relied on immunoSEQ multiplex PCR, and the TCRdb table lists in-frame clones only, not all of them. The D gene and trimming were derived from the DNA, and the V and J assignments and clone size from that table. The sample lists over 110,000 clones; 75% to 90% were seen once. Participants reported their clinical history, and cohort assignment relied on those reports. The TCR sequence derives from a man aged 50-59 years in a cohort exposed to, infected with or recovered from COVID-19 (not recorded which). Sequences were obtained from PBMCs or T cells enriched from blood (not recorded which). V is TRBV7-9 and J is TRBJ1-1; TRBD1 aligns across 7 bases. CDR3 in amino acids: CASGPGGTEAFF. CDR3 coding DNA: TGTGCTTCAGGACCAGGGGGGACTGAAGCTTTCTTT. The whole variable domain, remainder taken from reference TRBV7-9 and TRBJ1-1, is DTGVSQNPRHKITKRGQNVTFRCDPISEHNRLYWYRQTLGQGPEFLTYFQNEAQLEKSRLLSDRFSAERPKGSFSTLEIQRTEQGDSAMYLCASGPGGTEAFFGQGTRLTVV.